This is a list of T cell receptor beta chains from one sample in a study of cytomegalovirus exposure and HLA in healthy donors. The protocol was immunoSEQ multiplex PCR, while the TCRdb copy is restricted to in-frame clones and leaves out a portion. Of around 120,000 clones detected, approximately 15% appear once; the ten largest clones hold 1.9%. Sequencing input: PBMCs. The receptors shown here come from a woman younger than 35 in good health and CMV-seronegative. Each CDR3 is given with its conserved first and last residue. The D gene is left open where the match is weak. A clone size is listed for some rows: how often the clone was seen (once, few, many), or a class if it is expanded.

d_gene	v_gene	j_gene	abundance	CDR3aa	CDR3nt
TRBD1	TRBV6-6	TRBJ1-1	few	CASRPGQVNTEAFF	TGTGCCAGCAGGCCTGGACAGGTGAACACTGAAGCTTTCTTT
-	TRBV28	TRBJ1-6	few	CASSFHGAGSPLHF	TGTGCCAGCAGTTTTCACGGCGCGGGTTCACCCCTCCACTTT
-	TRBV30	TRBJ2-7	few	CAWRRGSAYEQYF	TGTGCCTGGAGGAGAGGCAGTGCTTACGAGCAGTACTTC
-	TRBV11-1	TRBJ2-7	-	CASSFSTYEQYF	TGTGCCAGCAGCTTCAGTACCTACGAGCAGTACTTC
-	TRBV6-5	TRBJ2-5	-	CASSFSGKETQYF	TGTGCCAGCAGTTTTAGCGGAAAAGAGACCCAGTACTTC
TRBD1	TRBV5-1	TRBJ2-1	few	CASSWTGQFYNEQFF	TGCGCCAGCAGCTGGACGGGACAGTTCTACAATGAGCAGTTCTTC
-	TRBV6-1	TRBJ1-4	-	CASSEARQEKLFF	TGTGCCAGCAGTGAAGCGCGGCAGGAAAAACTGTTTTTT
TRBD2	TRBV28	TRBJ2-7	-	CASSPRGLAGGSYEQYF	TGTGCCAGCAGTCCCCGGGGACTAGCGGGAGGATCCTACGAGCAGTACTTC
-	TRBV9	TRBJ2-5	-	CASSPPRTETQYF	TGTGCCAGCAGCCCTCCTAGAACGGAGACCCAGTACTTC
TRBD2	TRBV19	TRBJ2-7	few	CASSRGERGLFSYEQYF	TGTGCCAGTAGTCGGGGGGAGCGGGGACTCTTCTCCTACGAGCAGTACTTC
TRBD1	TRBV27	TRBJ1-2	-	CASRTTTGGEGYTF	TGTGCCAGCAGGACGACGACAGGGGGTGAAGGCTACACCTTC
-	TRBV5-8	TRBJ1-3	-	CASSFGGSSGNTIYF	TGTGCCAGCAGCTTTGGTGGGAGCTCTGGAAACACCATATATTTT
-	TRBV2	TRBJ1-4	few	CASSDWLPNEKLFF	TGTGCCAGCAGTGATTGGCTTCCGAATGAAAAACTGTTTTTT
-	TRBV5-4	TRBJ2-2	-	CASSLQGETGELFF	TGTGCCAGCAGCCTACAGGGAGAGACCGGGGAGCTGTTTTTT
-	TRBV28	TRBJ2-5	-	CASSFDQAQETQYF	TGTGCCAGCAGTTTCGATCAGGCCCAAGAGACCCAGTACTTC
TRBD1	TRBV2	TRBJ1-3	-	CASRRTGGSGNTIYF	TGTGCCAGCAGAAGGACAGGGGGCTCTGGAAACACCATATATTTT
TRBD2	TRBV7-7	TRBJ2-5	-	CASSRGTSGKETQYF	TGTGCCAGCAGCCGCGGGACTAGCGGAAAAGAGACCCAGTACTTC
TRBD2	TRBV30	TRBJ2-1	-	CAWTGLEGPNEQFF	TGTGCCTGGACCGGACTAGAGGGACCCAATGAGCAGTTCTTC
-	TRBV2	TRBJ1-2	few	CASSPHSTYGYTF	TGTGCCAGCAGTCCCCACAGTACCTATGGCTACACCTTC
TRBD1	TRBV2	TRBJ1-1	few	CASSWQGAPPLFEAFF	TGTGCCAGCAGTTGGCAGGGGGCCCCACCCCTCTTTGAAGCTTTCTTT
-	TRBV7-3	TRBJ1-2	few	CASSEKQGPNYGYTF	TGTGCCAGCAGCGAAAAACAGGGTCCCAACTATGGCTACACCTTC
-	TRBV19	TRBJ1-1	few	CASRLRERNTEAFF	TGTGCCAGTAGACTACGGGAGAGAAACACTGAAGCTTTCTTT
TRBD1	TRBV30	TRBJ1-5	-	CAWSGNLIGQGIFQPQHF	TGTGCCTGGAGTGGAAACCTTATCGGACAGGGAATATTTCAGCCCCAGCATTTT
TRBD1	TRBV2	TRBJ1-5	-	CASRPGQGVFQPQHF	TGTGCCAGCAGGCCGGGACAGGGGGTTTTTCAGCCCCAGCATTTT
-	TRBV28	TRBJ2-1	few	CASTGVYNEQFF	TGTGCCAGCACCGGGGTTTACAATGAGCAGTTCTTC
TRBD1	TRBV11-2	TRBJ1-1	-	CASSPLPGQGAPEAFF	TGTGCCAGCAGCCCTTTACCGGGACAGGGGGCGCCTGAAGCTTTCTTT
-	TRBV29-1	TRBJ2-7	-	CSGTIPGEQYF	TGCAGCGGGACTATCCCGGGCGAGCAGTACTTC
-	TRBV5-1	TRBJ2-2	few	CASSLVQGGELFF	TGCGCCAGCAGCTTGGTACAGGGCGGGGAGCTGTTTTTT
-	TRBV7-2	TRBJ2-2	few	CASSHGVVGGTGELFF	TGTGCCAGCAGCCATGGGGTAGTAGGGGGCACCGGGGAGCTGTTTTTT
TRBD1	TRBV7-6	TRBJ1-4	-	CASSLATTGGNEKLFF	TGTGCCAGCAGCTTAGCGACGACAGGGGGTAATGAAAAACTGTTTTTT
TRBD2	TRBV5-6	TRBJ2-3	-	CASSLDGTSIADTQYF	TGTGCCAGCAGCTTGGACGGGACTAGCATAGCAGATACGCAGTATTTT
-	TRBV6-1	TRBJ2-1	few	CASSEGPSSYNEQFF	TGTGCCAGCAGTGAAGGGCCTAGCTCCTACAATGAGCAGTTCTTC
-	TRBV5-1	TRBJ1-5	few	CASSVGGGPQHF	TGCGCCAGCAGCGTCGGTGGAGGGCCCCAGCATTTT
TRBD2	TRBV15	TRBJ2-2	few	CATSRLLTSNTGELFF	TGTGCCACCAGCAGACTTCTGACTAGCAACACCGGGGAGCTGTTTTTT
-	TRBV7-6	TRBJ2-7	few	CASSREINSYEQYF	TGTGCCAGCAGCCGCGAAATAAATTCCTACGAGCAGTACTTC
TRBD1	TRBV27	TRBJ1-4	few	CASSLWTGGEKLFF	TGTGCCAGCAGTTTATGGACAGGGGGCGAAAAACTGTTTTTT
-	TRBV2	TRBJ2-5	few	CASAGQRQETQYF	TGTGCCAGCGCGGGACAGAGGCAAGAGACCCAGTACTTC
-	TRBV2	TRBJ2-3	few	CASSEERRADTQYF	TGTGCCAGCAGTGAAGAGCGGAGGGCAGATACGCAGTATTTT
TRBD2	TRBV30	TRBJ2-5	-	CAWSGSGRVGETQYF	TGTGCCTGGAGCGGTAGCGGGAGGGTAGGGGAGACCCAGTACTTC
-	TRBV5-1	TRBJ2-5	few	CASSWGPANQETQYF	TGCGCCAGCAGTTGGGGCCCCGCGAACCAAGAGACCCAGTACTTC
TRBD1	TRBV19	TRBJ2-6	few	CASKDRPSGANVLTF	TGTGCCAGCAAGGACAGGCCCTCTGGGGCCAACGTCCTGACTTTC
-	TRBV18	TRBJ1-4	-	CASSDRTRNEKLFF	TGTGCCAGCTCAGACAGGACCCGTAATGAAAAACTGTTTTTT
-	TRBV6-1	TRBJ2-1	few	CASSEPVANEQFF	TGTGCCAGCAGTGAACCCGTTGCGAATGAGCAGTTCTTC
-	TRBV7-9	TRBJ2-5	few	CASSLGYPGQETQYF	TGTGCCAGCAGCTTAGGATACCCAGGCCAAGAGACCCAGTACTTC
TRBD1	TRBV5-1	TRBJ2-2	-	CASRLARGPGELFF	TGCGCCAGCAGATTGGCGAGGGGGCCCGGGGAGCTGTTTTTT
TRBD1	TRBV5-6	TRBJ1-2	-	CASSPVTGGYGYTF	TGTGCCAGCAGCCCGGTGACAGGGGGCTATGGCTACACCTTC
-	TRBV5-1	TRBJ2-2	few	CASSLSQTNTGELFF	TGCGCCAGCAGCTTGTCACAGACGAACACCGGGGAGCTGTTTTTT
TRBD1	TRBV6-6	TRBJ2-1	-	CASSSTSGTGDNEQFF	TGTGCCAGCAGTTCGACTTCCGGGACAGGGGACAATGAGCAGTTCTTC
-	TRBV10-2	TRBJ2-1	few	CASSEGPYNEQFF	TGCGCCAGCAGTGAGGGGCCATACAATGAGCAGTTCTTC
TRBD2	TRBV6-1	TRBJ2-5	few	CASSEARLARTQYF	TGTGCCAGCAGTGAAGCCCGACTAGCAAGGACCCAGTACTTC
TRBD2	TRBV9	TRBJ2-7	-	CASSATSGGDYEQYF	TGTGCCAGCAGCGCGACTAGCGGGGGGGACTACGAGCAGTACTTC
-	TRBV4-2	TRBJ1-4	-	CASSPRDTGIEKLFF	TGTGCCAGCAGCCCCCGGGACACGGGGATTGAAAAACTGTTTTTT
TRBD1	TRBV6-1	TRBJ1-5	-	CASSEGLNRGRQPQHF	TGTGCCAGCAGTGAAGGCCTTAACAGGGGGCGACAGCCCCAGCATTTT
TRBD1	TRBV5-4	TRBJ1-5	-	CASSLDRGGQPQHF	TGTGCCAGCAGCTTGGACAGGGGAGGTCAGCCCCAGCATTTT
-	TRBV7-6	TRBJ2-1	-	CASSNRDSYNEQFF	TGTGCCAGCAGCAATCGGGACTCGTACAATGAGCAGTTCTTC
TRBD2	TRBV29-1	TRBJ2-1	-	CSVESSGRQYNEQFF	TGCAGCGTTGAATCTAGCGGGAGGCAGTACAATGAGCAGTTCTTC
TRBD1	TRBV18	TRBJ2-3	few	CASSRGQGFTDTQYF	TGTGCCAGCTCACGGGGACAGGGCTTCACAGATACGCAGTATTTT
TRBD2	TRBV7-6	TRBJ2-2	few	CASSFSAGGNTGELFF	TGTGCCAGCAGCTTTTCAGCGGGAGGTAACACCGGGGAGCTGTTTTTT
-	TRBV5-1	TRBJ2-5	few	CASRVSGQSKETQYF	TGCGCCAGCAGAGTAAGTGGGCAGTCGAAAGAGACCCAGTACTTC